The 11 T cell receptor beta chains below come from one sample, sequenced in a study of blood T cell repertoires in COVID-19. The repertoire was sequenced with immunoSEQ multiplex PCR; TCRdb's copy has only in-frame clones and lacks some. The table shows over 350,000 clones, with roughly 85% occurring only once. Input material: PBMCs or T cells enriched from blood (not recorded which). All receptors come from a woman between 18 and 30 years old with acute COVID-19.

The chain uses TRBV10-3 and TRBJ1-1; D unclear. The germline CDR1 and CDR2 sequences are ENHRY and SYGVKD. This CDR3 region has 13 residues. The ends were cut back, 4 bases at V and 0 bases at J, with 6 bases in the middle. The CDR3 bases are TGTGCCATCAGTGGGGCGTTGAACACTGAAGCTTTCTTT. Its protein product is CAISGALNTEAFF.

In this sample, this clone turned up once. The V call is TRBV2, the J call TRBJ1-1; no clear D. V was cut by 6 bases and J by 7 bases, with 9 bases left in between. This CDR3 comprises 11 residues. The V gene's germline CDR1 is SNHLY and CDR2 FYNNEI. CDR3: CASRAEGEAFF. In DNA form, the CDR3 reads TGTGCCAGCAGGGCGGAGGGTGAAGCTTTCTTT.

The chain is built from TRBV27 and TRBJ2-1, with 13 positions matching TRBD2. Unmatched junction bases numbered 9, after V lost 5 bases and J lost 5 bases. Looked up from germline, CDR1 is MNHEY and CDR2 is SMNVEV (reference sequence). The CDR3 covers 17 residues. The CDR3 spells CASSPGLAGERNNEQFF. Written as DNA, the CDR3 is TGTGCCAGCAGTCCAGGACTAGCGGGAGAACGGAACAATGAGCAGTTCTTC.

V and J are TRBV5-1 and TRBJ1-6, with D possibly matching TRBD1 (6 bases). Trimming removed 2 bases from V and 10 bases from J, with 19 bases in between. Germline V CDR1 and CDR2: SGHRS, YFSETQ. This CDR3 comprises 16 residues. CDR3 residues: CASSFGTGRLGSPLHF. The DNA of the CDR3 is TGCGCCAGCAGCTTCGGAACAGGGCGTTTAGGGTCACCCCTCCACTTT.

The CDR3: CAWRGLTGTNEKLFF. CDR3 DNA sequence: TGTGCCTGGAGAGGCCTTACAGGGACTAATGAAAAACTGTTTTTT. This sequence joins TRBV30 and TRBJ1-4; tentatively, D is TRBD1 (6 bases). There are 15 residues in the CDR3. The germline V gene has CDR1 GTSNPN and CDR2 SVGIG (reference sequence). V gave up 3 bases and J gave up 2 bases, with 13 bases separating them.

The rearrangement joins TRBV6-1 to TRBJ1-4; D remains unclear. V was cut by 2 bases and J by 0 bases, with 10 bases left in between. Germline CDR1 reads MNHNS; CDR2 reads SASEGT. The CDR3 has 16 amino acids. CDR3 DNA: TGTGCCAGCAGTGAATACGCAGGCGCAACTAATGAAAAACTGTTTTTT. Its translation: CASSEYAGATNEKLFF.

V usage is TRBV5-1 and J usage is TRBJ2-7, with 13 bases that match TRBD2. Per the germline V gene, CDR1 is SGHRS and CDR2 is YFSETQ. The CDR3 spans 17 residues. Trimming cost V 4 bases and J 9 bases; bases outside gene matches: 16. The CDR3 protein is CASSVGLAGARETVQYF. DNA of the CDR3: TGCGCCAGCAGCGTAGGACTAGCGGGAGCTAGGGAGACGGTGCAGTACTTC.

J is TRBJ1-2 and V is TRBV20-1; possibly TRBD1 for D (6 bases). V lost 5 bases, J lost 7 bases, and 11 bases lay in between. The CDR3 runs to 11 residues. The germline V gene has CDR1 DFQATT and CDR2 SNEGSKA (reference sequence). The CDR3 DNA follows: TGCAGTGCTTACAGGGACCCTGGCTACACCTTC. It is translated as CSAYRDPGYTF.

This clone was seen only a few times. The rearrangement links TRBV28 to TRBJ1-5; no reliable D call. V lost 5 bases and J 11 bases, leaving 7 bases between the germline ends. CDR3 length: 10 amino acids. CDR1 is MDHEN and CDR2 is SYDVKM in the germline V gene. CDR3 sequence: CASSRLTQHF. The DNA of the CDR3 is TGTGCCAGCAGTCGCCTAACCCAGCATTTT.

The chain links TRBV3-1 (or the pseudogene TRBV3-2) to TRBJ2-1; D perhaps matches TRBD2 (6 bases). This CDR3 is 13 amino acids long. Germline CDR1 LGHDT, CDR2 YNNKEL (reference sequence). V lost 0 bases and J 11 bases, leaving 11 bases between the germline ends. The CDR3 loop reads CASSQDSGHQQFF. CDR3 nucleotides: TGTGCCAGCAGCCAAGATAGCGGACATCAGCAGTTCTTC.

The V call is TRBV9, the J call TRBJ1-6, with 7 bases identical to TRBD1. The CDR3 consists of 16 residues. With V trimmed by 2 bases and J by 8 bases, 10 bases remained unmatched. Germline CDR1 SGDLS, CDR2 YYNGEE. The CDR3 loop is CASSVSTGTVDSPLHF. The DNA for the CDR3 is TGTGCCAGCAGCGTGAGTACCGGGACAGTTGATTCACCCCTCCACTTT. The full variable domain, completed using reference TRBV9 and TRBJ1-6, is DSGVTQTPKHLITATGQRVTLRCSPRSGDLSVYWYQQSLDQGLQFLIQYYNGEERAKGNILERFSAQQFPDLHSELNLSSLELGDSALYFCASSVSTGTVDSPLHFGNGTRLTVT.